This T cell receptor (beta chain) was recorded in a study of beta chain features in type 1 diabetes (dated by TCRdb to the late 2010s). About the full investigation: No differences in mean age, gender distribution, total cell number or subset yield were found between patients and healthy donors. A total of 90 million to 120 million sorted cells were examined across all samples, and a strong correlation was observed between cell number per subset and RNA yield. In the study, TCRB repertoires of sorted circulating CD4+ T cell subsets from recently diagnosed type 1 diabetes patients were compared with those of matched healthy donors. Naive and central memory subsets were obtained from all 28 donors, but regulatory and stem cell-like memory subsets were isolated from only 8 patients and roughly 8 healthy donors. Results and caveats for the whole study, not just this receptor: Naive, central memory and regulatory TCRB repertoires appeared to be more similar among patients than among healthy donors. Sequencing cDNA rather than genomic DNA could over-represent highly expressing activated cells, although activation and CD3 levels did not differ between groups. At VDJ recombination sites, patients with type 1 diabetes made fewer insertions and deleted more nucleotides, a pattern implying thymic rearrangement abnormalities. Type 1 diabetes patients showed a moderate but significant shortening of TCRB CDR3 length in all four CD4+ subsets. PCR might favor shorter templates, but patient and control samples were amplified and corrected together, so any skew would affect both groups equally. Only small numbers of individuals were included in the HLA sub-analyses, which left unresolved whether HLA type had any influence on TCRB rearrangement.

Each donor gave one peripheral blood draw, roughly 110 mL on average, collected into heparinised tubes. A BD FACSAria II was used to sort naive, central memory, regulatory and stem cell-like memory CD4+ T cells with a panel that included CD45RO, CCR7, CD25, CD127, CD95 and CD27. Purity was above 98% for every sorted population. PBMCs were isolated immediately by Lymphoprep density gradient centrifugation and stained directly without culture. Samples were stained and sorted in pairs, with one healthy donor and one patient per experiment, so that batch effects were minimized. About this clone itself: The specificity of this receptor is unknown. No base qualities exist here, and no much larger clone lies one base off it.

The entire isolated RNA was reverse transcribed using the High Capacity cDNA Reverse Transcription Kit, and thus expressed TCRB transcripts were sequenced. Deep immunoSEQ sequencing was performed on naive, central memory and regulatory T cell samples, with an average of around 3.4 million total reads per sample. Sorted cells were lysed in RLT buffer and RNA was extracted with DNase-treated RNeasy Micro or Mini kits, depending on cell number. To prevent cross-contamination, every cell subset was processed on its own, while patient and healthy donor samples were processed together. Using the immunoSEQ multiplex PCR, TCRB sequences were amplified from cDNA into 87-bp fragments spanning the CDR3 region. The amplicons were sequenced using the Illumina HiSeq platform. In the original analysis: PCR bias was corrected computationally using synthetic template baselines, and reads within Hamming distance 2 were collapsed, with unmergeable singletons discarded. Reads were aligned against IMGT to assign V, D and J genes, CDR3 length and insertions or deletions at six rearrangement sites. Within each subset, clonotype counts were normalized to sorted cell number, and only after that were true diversity and Gini coefficients computed with the tcR R package. Repertoire sharing was quantified using the overlap coefficient calculated on TCRB nucleotide sequences. Out-of-frame TCRB sequences from naive cells were analyzed as a proxy for the pre-selection repertoire. TCRdb obtained this table from immuneACCESS and retained in-frame rearrangements with V and J assigned. These tables miss some clones; where compared with another copy, unresolved V genes account for less than half of the shortfall, and the remainder is unexplained. V, J and clone size were drawn from that table, and D and trimming were deduced from the DNA. This sample has hundreds of thousands of clones in its table, and roughly 15% of those were observed once. The top ten clonotypes cover 0.02% to 0.03% of the sample.

The CDR3 measures 18 amino acids from cysteine to phenylalanine. The entry retains the CDR3 DNA only, 54 bases that are in frame from base 1. The junction carries 15 bases between V and J, which are trimmed by 0 bases and 0 bases respectively. The sequencing sample was made of naive CD4+ T cells from blood. The cell subset or site label, read with the paper, signifies: true naive CD4+ T cells. The chain is made from TRBV23-1 and TRBJ2-1; no D gene call is confident. TRBV23-1 is marked as an open reading frame, function uncertain. The origin of this receptor is a woman aged 18-35 years in good health. The encoded CDR3 is CASSQSKRMVISYNEQFF. The DNA sequence is TGCGCCAGCAGTCAATCGAAGAGGATGGTCATCTCCTACAATGAGCAGTTCTTC.